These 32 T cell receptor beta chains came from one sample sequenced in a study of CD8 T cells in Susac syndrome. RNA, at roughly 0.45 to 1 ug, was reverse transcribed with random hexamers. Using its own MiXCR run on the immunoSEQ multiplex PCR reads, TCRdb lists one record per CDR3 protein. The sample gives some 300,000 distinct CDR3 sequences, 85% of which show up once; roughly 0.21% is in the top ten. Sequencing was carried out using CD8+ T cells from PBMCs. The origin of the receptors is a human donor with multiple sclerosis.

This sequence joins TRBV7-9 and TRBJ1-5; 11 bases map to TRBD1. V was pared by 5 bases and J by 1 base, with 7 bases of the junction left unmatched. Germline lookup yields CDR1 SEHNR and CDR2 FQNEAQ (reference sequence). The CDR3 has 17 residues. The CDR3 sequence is CASSTADRGQSNQPQHF. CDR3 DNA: TGTGCCAGCAGCACCGCGGACAGGGGGCAGAGCAATCAGCCCCAGCATTTT.

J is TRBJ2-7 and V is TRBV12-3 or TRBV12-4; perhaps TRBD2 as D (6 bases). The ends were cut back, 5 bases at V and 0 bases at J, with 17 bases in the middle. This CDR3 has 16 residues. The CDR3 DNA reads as TGTGCCAGCAGTGAAACCGGGACTTTAAGCTCCTACGAGCAGTACTTC. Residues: CASSETGTLSSYEQYF.

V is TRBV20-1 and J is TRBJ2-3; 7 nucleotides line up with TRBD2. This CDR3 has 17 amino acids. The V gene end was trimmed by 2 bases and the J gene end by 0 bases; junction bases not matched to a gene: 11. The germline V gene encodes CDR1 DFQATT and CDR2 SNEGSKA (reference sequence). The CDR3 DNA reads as TGCAGTGCTAGATGGAGCGGGACCCTTATTAGCACAGATACGCAGTATTTT. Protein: CSARWSGTLISTDTQYF.

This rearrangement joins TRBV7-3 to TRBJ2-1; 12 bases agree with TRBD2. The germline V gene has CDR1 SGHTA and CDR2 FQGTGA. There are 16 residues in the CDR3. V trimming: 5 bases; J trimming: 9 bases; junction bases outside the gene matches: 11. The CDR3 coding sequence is TGTGCCAGCAGCCCGTCGCTAGCGGGAGGGCGCGGTGAGCAGTTCTTC. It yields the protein CASSPSLAGGRGEQFF.

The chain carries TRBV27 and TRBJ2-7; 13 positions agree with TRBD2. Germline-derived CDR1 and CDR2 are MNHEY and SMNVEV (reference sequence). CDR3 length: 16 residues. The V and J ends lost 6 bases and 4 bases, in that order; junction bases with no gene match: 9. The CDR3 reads CASSLLGTSGVYEQYF. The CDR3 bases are TGTGCCAGCAGCCTATTGGGGACTAGCGGGGTATACGAGCAGTACTTC.

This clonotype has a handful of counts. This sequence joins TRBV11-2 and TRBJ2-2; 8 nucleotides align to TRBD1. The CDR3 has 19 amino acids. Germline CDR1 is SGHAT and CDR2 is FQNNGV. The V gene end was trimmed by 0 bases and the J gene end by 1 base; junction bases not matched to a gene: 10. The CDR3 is CASSLDYGIDRGNTGELFF. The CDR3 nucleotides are TGTGCCAGCAGCTTAGATTACGGCATCGACAGGGGGAACACCGGGGAGCTGTTTTTT.

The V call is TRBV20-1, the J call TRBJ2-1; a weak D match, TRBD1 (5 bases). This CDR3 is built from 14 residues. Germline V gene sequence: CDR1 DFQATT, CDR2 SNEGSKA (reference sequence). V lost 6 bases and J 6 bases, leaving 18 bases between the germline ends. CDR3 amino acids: CSAKPTDSVNEQFF. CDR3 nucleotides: TGCAGTGCCAAACCGACAGACTCGGTCAATGAGCAGTTCTTC.

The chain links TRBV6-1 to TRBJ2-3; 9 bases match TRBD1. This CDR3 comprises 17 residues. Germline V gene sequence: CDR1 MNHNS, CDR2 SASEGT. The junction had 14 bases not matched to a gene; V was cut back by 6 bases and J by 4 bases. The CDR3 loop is CASSDPLDRTGADTQYF. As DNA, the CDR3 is TGTGCCAGCAGCGACCCCCTAGACAGGACAGGGGCAGATACGCAGTATTTT.

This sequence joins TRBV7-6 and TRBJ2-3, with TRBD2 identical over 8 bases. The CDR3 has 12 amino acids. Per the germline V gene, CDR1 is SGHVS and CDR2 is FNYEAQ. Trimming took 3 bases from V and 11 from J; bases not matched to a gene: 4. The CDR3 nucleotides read TGTGCCAGCAGCTTGATGCGGGGGGTGCAGTATTTT. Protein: CASSLMRGVQYF.

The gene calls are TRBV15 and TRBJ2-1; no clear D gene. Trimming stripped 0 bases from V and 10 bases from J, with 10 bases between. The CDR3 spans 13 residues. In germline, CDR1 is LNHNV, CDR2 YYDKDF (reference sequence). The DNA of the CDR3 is TGTGCCACCAGCAGAGATATCCCCCGGGAGCAGTTCTTC. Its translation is CATSRDIPREQFF.

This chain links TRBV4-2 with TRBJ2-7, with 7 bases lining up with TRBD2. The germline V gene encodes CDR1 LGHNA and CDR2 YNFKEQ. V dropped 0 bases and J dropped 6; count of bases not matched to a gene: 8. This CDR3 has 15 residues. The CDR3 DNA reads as TGTGCCAGCAGCCAAGAAGTGGGAGCGGGGTCCGAGCAGTACTTC. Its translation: CASSQEVGAGSEQYF.

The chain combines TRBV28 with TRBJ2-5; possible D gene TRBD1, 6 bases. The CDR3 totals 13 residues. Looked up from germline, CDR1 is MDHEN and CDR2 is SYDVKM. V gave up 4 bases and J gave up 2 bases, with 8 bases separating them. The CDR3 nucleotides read TGTGCCAGCAGTTCGGACAGACAAGAGACCCAGTACTTC. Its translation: CASSSDRQETQYF. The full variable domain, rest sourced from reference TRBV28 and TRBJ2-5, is DVKVTQSSRYLVKRTGEKVFLECVQDMDHENMFWYRQDPGLGLRLIYFSYDVKMKEKGDIPEGYSVSREKKERFSLILESASTNQTSMYLCASSSDRQETQYFGPGTRLLVL.

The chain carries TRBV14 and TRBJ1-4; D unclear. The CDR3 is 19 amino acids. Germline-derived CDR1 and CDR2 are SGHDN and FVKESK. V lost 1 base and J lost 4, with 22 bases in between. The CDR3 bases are TGTGCCAGCAGCCAAGCAGATATCGGCAGGCCACGCTTTAATGAAAAACTGTTTTTT. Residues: CASSQADIGRPRFNEKLFF.

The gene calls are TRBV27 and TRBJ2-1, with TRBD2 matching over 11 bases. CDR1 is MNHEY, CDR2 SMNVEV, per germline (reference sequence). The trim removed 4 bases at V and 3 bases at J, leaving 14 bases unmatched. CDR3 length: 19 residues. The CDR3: CASSSVSGRGGWNYNEQFF. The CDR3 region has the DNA TGTGCCAGCAGTTCTGTTAGCGGGAGGGGAGGCTGGAACTACAATGAGCAGTTCTTC.

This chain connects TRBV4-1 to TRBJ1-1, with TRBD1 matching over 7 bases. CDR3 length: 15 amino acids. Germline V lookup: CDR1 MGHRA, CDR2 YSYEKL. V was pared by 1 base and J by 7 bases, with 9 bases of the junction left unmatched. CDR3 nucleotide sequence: TGCGCCAGCAGCCAAGGTCACAGGGGATTAGGTGAAGCTTTCTTT. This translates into CASSQGHRGLGEAFF.

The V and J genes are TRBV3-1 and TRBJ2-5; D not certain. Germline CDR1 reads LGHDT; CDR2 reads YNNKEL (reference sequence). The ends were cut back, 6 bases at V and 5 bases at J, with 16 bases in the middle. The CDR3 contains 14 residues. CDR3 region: CASSPPNGGETQYF. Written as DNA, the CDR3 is TGTGCCAGCAGTCCCCCCAACGGTGGGGAGACCCAGTACTTC.

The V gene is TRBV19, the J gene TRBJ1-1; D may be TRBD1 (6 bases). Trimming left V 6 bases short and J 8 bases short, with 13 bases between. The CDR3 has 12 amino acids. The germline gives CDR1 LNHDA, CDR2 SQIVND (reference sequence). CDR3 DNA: TGTGCCAGTAGGACTGACAGGCTCGAAGCTTTCTTT. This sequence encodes CASRTDRLEAFF.

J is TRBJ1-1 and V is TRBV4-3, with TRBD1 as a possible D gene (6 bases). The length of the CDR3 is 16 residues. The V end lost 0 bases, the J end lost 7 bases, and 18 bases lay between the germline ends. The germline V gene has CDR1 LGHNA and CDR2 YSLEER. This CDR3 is CASSQDRATGGFEAFF. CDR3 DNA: TGCGCCAGCAGCCAAGATCGCGCAACCGGGGGCTTTGAAGCTTTCTTT.

In nucleotides, the CDR3 is TGCGCCAGCAGCCTAGGGGGGCTTGATGGCTACACCTTC. Its translation: CASSLGGLDGYTF. This rearrangement joins TRBV5-1 to TRBJ1-2; weak D call: TRBD1 (6 bases). Between the trimmed V and J ends, which lost 4 bases and 6 bases, there was a span of 13 bases. The germline CDR1 and CDR2 sequences are SGHRS and YFSETQ. The CDR3 loop spans 13 amino acids.

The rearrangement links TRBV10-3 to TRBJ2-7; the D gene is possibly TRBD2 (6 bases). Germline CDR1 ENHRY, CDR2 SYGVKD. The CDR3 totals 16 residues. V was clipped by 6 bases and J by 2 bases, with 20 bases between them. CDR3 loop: CAIREPKDYAPYEQYF. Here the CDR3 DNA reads TGTGCCATCAGGGAACCGAAGGACTATGCCCCCTACGAGCAGTACTTC.

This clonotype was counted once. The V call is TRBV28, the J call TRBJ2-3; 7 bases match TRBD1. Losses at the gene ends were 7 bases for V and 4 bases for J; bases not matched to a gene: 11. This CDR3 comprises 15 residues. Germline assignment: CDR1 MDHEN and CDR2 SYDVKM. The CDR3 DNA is TGTGCCAGCACCCAGGGACAGCTGAACGCAGATACGCAGTATTTT. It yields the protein CASTQGQLNADTQYF.

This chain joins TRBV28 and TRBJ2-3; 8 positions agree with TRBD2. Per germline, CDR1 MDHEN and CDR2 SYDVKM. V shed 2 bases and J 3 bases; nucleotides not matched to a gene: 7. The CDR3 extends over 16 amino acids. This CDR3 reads CASSLIEAGVTDTQYF. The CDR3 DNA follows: TGTGCCAGCAGTTTAATCGAAGCGGGAGTAACAGATACGCAGTATTTT.

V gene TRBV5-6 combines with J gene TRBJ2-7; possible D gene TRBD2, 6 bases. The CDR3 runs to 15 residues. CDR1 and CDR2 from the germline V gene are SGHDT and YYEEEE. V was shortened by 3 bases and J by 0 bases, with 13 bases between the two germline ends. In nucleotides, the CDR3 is TGTGCCAGCAGCTGGGACTTAACGAGCTCCTACGAGCAGTACTTC. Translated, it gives CASSWDLTSSYEQYF.

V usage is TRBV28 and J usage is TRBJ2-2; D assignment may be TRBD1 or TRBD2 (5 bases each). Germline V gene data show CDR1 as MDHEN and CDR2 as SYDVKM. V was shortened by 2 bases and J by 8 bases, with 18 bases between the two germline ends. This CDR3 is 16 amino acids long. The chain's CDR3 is CASSLTRDPMWGELFF. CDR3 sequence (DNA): TGTGCCAGCAGTTTAACCCGGGACCCTATGTGGGGGGAGCTGTTTTTT.

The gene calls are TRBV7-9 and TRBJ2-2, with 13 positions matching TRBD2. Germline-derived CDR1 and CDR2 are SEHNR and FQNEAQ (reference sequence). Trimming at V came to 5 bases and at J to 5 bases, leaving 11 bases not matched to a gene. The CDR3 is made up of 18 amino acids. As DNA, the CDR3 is TGTGCCAGCAGCCCTCGGGGCCCGGGACTAGCGGGAACCGGGGAGCTGTTTTTT. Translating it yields CASSPRGPGLAGTGELFF.

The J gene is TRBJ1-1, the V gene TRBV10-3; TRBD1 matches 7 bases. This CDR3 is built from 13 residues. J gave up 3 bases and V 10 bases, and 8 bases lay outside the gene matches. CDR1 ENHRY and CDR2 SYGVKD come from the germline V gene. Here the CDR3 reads CATRQGGDTEAFF. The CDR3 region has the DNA TGTGCCACCAGACAGGGAGGGGACACTGAAGCTTTCTTT.

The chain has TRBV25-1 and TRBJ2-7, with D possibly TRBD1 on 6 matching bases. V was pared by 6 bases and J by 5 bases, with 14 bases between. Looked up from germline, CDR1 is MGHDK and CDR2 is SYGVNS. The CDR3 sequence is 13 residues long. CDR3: CASSVGPGDEQYF. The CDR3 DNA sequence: TGTGCCAGCAGCGTCGGCCCAGGGGACGAGCAGTACTTC.

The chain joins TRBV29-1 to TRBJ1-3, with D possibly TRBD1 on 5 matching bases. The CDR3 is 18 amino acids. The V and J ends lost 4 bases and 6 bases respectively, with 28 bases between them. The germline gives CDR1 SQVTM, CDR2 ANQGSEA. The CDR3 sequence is CSVAAPGRTGVSQNTIYF. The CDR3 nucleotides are TGCAGCGTTGCAGCTCCGGGTAGAACAGGCGTTTCCCAAAACACCATATATTTT.

As DNA, the CDR3 is TGTGCCAGCTCACCATTTGCGGGACAGGGGGCTAGAGTCTCCTACAATGAGCAGTTCTTC. Translation: CASSPFAGQGARVSYNEQFF. This chain uses TRBV18 with TRBJ2-1, with TRBD1 matching over 12 bases. CDR1 is KGHSH, CDR2 LQKENI, per germline. J was trimmed by 0 bases and V by 2 bases; bases with no gene match: 11. This CDR3 is built from 20 residues.

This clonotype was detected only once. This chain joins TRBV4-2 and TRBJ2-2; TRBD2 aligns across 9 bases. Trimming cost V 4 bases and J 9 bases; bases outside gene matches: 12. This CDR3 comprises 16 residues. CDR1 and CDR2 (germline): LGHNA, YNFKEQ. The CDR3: CASSPASGEGIRELFF. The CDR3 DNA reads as TGTGCCAGCAGCCCTGCTAGCGGGGAGGGAATCCGGGAGCTGTTTTTT.

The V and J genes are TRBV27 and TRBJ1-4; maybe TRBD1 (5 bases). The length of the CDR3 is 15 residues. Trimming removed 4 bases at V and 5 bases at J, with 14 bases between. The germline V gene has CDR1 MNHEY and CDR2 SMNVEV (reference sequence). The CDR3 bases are TGTGCCAGCAGTTCCCCGGGACCCCCCAATGAAAAACTGTTTTTT. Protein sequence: CASSSPGPPNEKLFF.

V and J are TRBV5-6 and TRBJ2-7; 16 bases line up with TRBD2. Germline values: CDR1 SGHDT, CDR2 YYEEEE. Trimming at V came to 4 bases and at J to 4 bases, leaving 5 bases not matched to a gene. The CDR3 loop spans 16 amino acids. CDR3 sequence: CASSGGLAGGPYEQYF. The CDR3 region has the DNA TGTGCCAGCAGCGGGGGACTAGCGGGAGGGCCGTACGAGCAGTACTTC.